The next 21 T cell receptor beta chains were all read from a single sample in a study of response to subunit inactivated influenza vaccine. TCRdb reprocessed the RT-PCR reads with MiXCR, giving one entry per CDR3 protein. Of about 540,000 distinct CDR3 sequences listed, approximately 20% were seen once; the top ten hold approximately 3%. Separately, the same data were catalogued under a study of T cells expressing NK-cell markers. According to that study: Template switching by 5'RACE with UMIs generated the TCR beta cDNA.

The material sequenced was CD4+ T cells sorted from PBMCs, taken about 13 days after vaccination. These receptors were taken from a man between 50 and 59 years old who received an inactivated influenza vaccine.

The CDR3 is CSARKGFGNQPQHF. CDR3 in DNA: TGCAGTGCTAGAAAAGGGTTCGGCAATCAGCCCCAGCATTTT. This sequence joins TRBV20-1 and TRBJ1-5; D is uncertain. This CDR3 is built from 14 residues. V lost 2 bases to trimming and J lost 2 bases, with 10 bases between them. Germline CDR1 DFQATT, CDR2 SNEGSKA (reference sequence).

The V gene is TRBV6-5, the J gene TRBJ2-1; D is unresolved. Trimming took 4 bases from V and 10 from J, leaving 17 bases between them. Germline V gene data show CDR1 as MNHEY and CDR2 as SVGAGI. This CDR3 contains 14 residues. CDR3 amino acids: CASSSPDGTREQFF. For the CDR3, the DNA is TGTGCCAGCAGTTCCCCTGACGGCACAAGGGAGCAGTTCTTC.

CDR3 sequence (DNA): TGTGCCAGCAGTGAACGGACAGGCAATCAGCCCCAGCATTTT. This sequence encodes CASSERTGNQPQHF. The chain recombines TRBV27 with TRBJ1-5; tentatively, D is TRBD1 (6 bases). V dropped 5 bases and J dropped 2 bases, with 10 bases sitting between them. Germline assignment: CDR1 MNHEY and CDR2 SMNVEV (reference sequence). CDR3 size: 14 residues.

The rearrangement uses TRBV10-3 and TRBJ2-3, with D possibly TRBD1 on 5 matching bases. Per germline, CDR1 ENHRY and CDR2 SYGVKD. V lost 7 bases, J lost 2 bases, and 10 bases lay in between. The CDR3 totals 13 residues. CDR3 sequence (DNA): TGTGCCATCAAAACAGGACCCACAGATACGCAGTATTTT. This gives the protein CAIKTGPTDTQYF.

This sequence joins TRBV29-1 and TRBJ2-1, with D possibly TRBD1 on 6 matching bases. V was shortened by 4 bases and J by 7 bases, with 17 bases between the two germline ends. Germline CDR1 reads SQVTM; CDR2 reads ANQGSEA. The CDR3 has 14 amino acids. The CDR3 DNA sequence: TGCAGCGTTGTAAGGGGGACCCCCGGGAATGAGCAGTTCTTC. Protein product: CSVVRGTPGNEQFF.

The chain's CDR3 is CASSQIRDIQYF. The DNA of the CDR3 is TGTGCCAGCAGCCAAATAAGGGACATTCAGTACTTC. The V and J genes are TRBV6-2 or TRBV6-3 and TRBJ2-4; D gene unclear. The CDR3 extends over 12 amino acids. Trimming removed 6 bases at V and 8 bases at J, with 11 bases between. CDR1 is MNHEY and CDR2 is SVGEGT in the germline V gene.

The chain uses TRBV6-2 or TRBV6-3 and TRBJ2-2, with D unresolved. This CDR3 has 12 amino acids. The germline V gene has CDR1 MNHEY and CDR2 SVGEGT. V was clipped by 5 bases and J by 7 bases, with 8 bases between them. Here the CDR3 reads CASSQKVGELFF. The CDR3 coding sequence is TGTGCCAGCAGTCAAAAGGTCGGGGAGCTGTTTTTT.

The chain combines TRBV20-1 with TRBJ2-7; 7 nucleotides line up with TRBD1. In germline, CDR1 is DFQATT, CDR2 SNEGSKA (reference sequence). The CDR3 length is 12 residues. V trimming: 6 bases; J trimming: 5 bases; junction bases outside the gene matches: 7. This CDR3 reads CSAQGQLHEQYF. In DNA, the CDR3 is TGCAGTGCCCAGGGACAGCTCCACGAGCAGTACTTC.

The genes are TRBV2 and TRBJ2-3, with D perhaps TRBD1 (6 bases). Germline CDR1 is SNHLY and CDR2 is FYNNEI. The V and J ends lost 7 bases and 3 bases respectively, with 14 bases between them. The CDR3 has 14 residues. The CDR3 reads CASTTGTNTDTQYF. The CDR3 region has the DNA TGTGCCAGCACGACCGGGACAAATACAGATACGCAGTATTTT. The variable domain in full, with the rest retrieved from reference TRBV2 and TRBJ2-3, is EPEVTQTPSHQVTQMGQEVILRCVPISNHLYFYWYRQILGQKVEFLVSFYNNEISEKSEIFDDQFSVERPDGSNFTLKIRSTKLEDSAMYFCASTTGTNTDTQYFGPGTRLTVL.

This rearrangement joins TRBV20-1 to TRBJ1-1; D is perhaps TRBD1 (5 bases). V lost 3 bases to trimming and J lost 6 bases, with 11 bases between them. CDR3 length: 12 residues. CDR1 is DFQATT, CDR2 SNEGSKA, per germline (reference sequence). The chain's CDR3 is CSASRGVAEAFF. CDR3 DNA: TGCAGTGCTAGCAGAGGGGTAGCTGAAGCTTTCTTT.

This rearrangement joins TRBV20-1 to TRBJ1-3; a weak D match, TRBD1 (6 bases). The ends were cut back, 4 bases at V and 8 bases at J, with 15 bases in the middle. This CDR3 is built from 13 residues. Germline V gives CDR1 DFQATT, CDR2 SNEGSKA (reference sequence). The CDR3 bases are TGCAGTGCTAAGTCAGGGGATGGGGACACCATATATTTT. Translated: CSAKSGDGDTIYF.

This clonotype turned up a few times. The chain combines TRBV19 with TRBJ1-5, with a weak D call TRBD1 (5 bases). Germline values: CDR1 LNHDA, CDR2 SQIVND (reference sequence). Trimming removed 7 bases at V and 1 base at J, with 14 bases between. The CDR3 totals 15 residues. The CDR3 spells CASTEGRGSNQPQHF. The CDR3 coding sequence is TGTGCCAGTACCGAGGGACGGGGCAGCAATCAGCCCCAGCATTTT.

The chain links TRBV5-1 to TRBJ2-3, with 8 bases that match TRBD1. This CDR3 contains 14 residues. Germline CDR1 reads SGHRS; CDR2 reads YFSETQ. The junction had 2 bases not matched to a gene; V was cut back by 4 bases and J by 1 base. CDR3 amino acids: CASSQGAGTDTQYF. CDR3 bases: TGCGCCAGCAGCCAGGGGGCTGGCACAGATACGCAGTATTTT.

Only a few counts were recorded for this clonotype. V gene TRBV20-1 combines with J gene TRBJ2-7; 7 nucleotides agree with TRBD2. This CDR3 has 14 amino acids. Germline CDR1 is DFQATT and CDR2 is SNEGSKA (reference sequence). The V segment lost 0 bases and the J segment 3 bases; nucleotides outside the gene matches: 5. The CDR3 DNA follows: TGCAGTGCTAGAGATTTCGGGACTAACTACGAGCAGTACTTC. Protein: CSARDFGTNYEQYF.

This rearrangement joins TRBV29-1 to TRBJ2-1, with 13 bases identical to TRBD2. This CDR3 is 14 amino acids long. Trimming took 3 bases from V and 9 from J; bases not matched to a gene: 5. Germline CDR1 SQVTM, CDR2 ANQGSEA. CDR3 sequence (DNA): TGCAGCGTTGATCTCACTAGCGGGGGGGGTGAGCAGTTCTTC. It yields the protein CSVDLTSGGGEQFF.

The V and J genes are TRBV11-2 and TRBJ2-7; the match to TRBD2 covers 7 bases. The junction had 7 bases not matched to a gene; V was cut back by 1 base and J by 4 bases. This CDR3 contains 15 residues. Germline CDR1 reads SGHAT; CDR2 reads FQNNGV. The DNA for the CDR3 is TGTGCCAGCAGCTTAGGGGAGGGCCCAATGTACGAGCAGTACTTC. This gives the protein CASSLGEGPMYEQYF.

In this sample, this clonotype turned up a few times. The chain has TRBV5-1 and TRBJ2-3, with D uncertain. This CDR3 spans 14 amino acids. Germline V gene sequence: CDR1 SGHRS, CDR2 YFSETQ. The V and J ends lost 5 bases and 0 bases respectively, with 10 bases between them. Here the CDR3 reads CASRPEASTDTQYF. The DNA of the CDR3 is TGCGCCAGCAGGCCAGAAGCTAGCACAGATACGCAGTATTTT.

This clonotype turned up a few times. The chain joins TRBV20-1 to TRBJ2-5, with D perhaps matching TRBD2 (6 bases). The CDR3 has 11 residues. Trimming cost V 7 bases and J 4 bases, with 10 bases left between them. CDR1 and CDR2 from the germline V gene are DFQATT and SNEGSKA (reference sequence). The CDR3 loop is CSERAGETQYF. DNA of the CDR3: TGCAGTGAGAGAGCGGGAGAGACCCAGTACTTC.

This clonotype came up a few times. This chain uses TRBV15 with TRBJ2-7, with 9 bases matching TRBD1. This CDR3 has 15 residues. The germline V gene has CDR1 LNHNV and CDR2 YYDKDF (reference sequence). V lost 1 base to trimming and J lost 2 bases; unmatched junction nucleotides: 3. Written as DNA, the CDR3 is TGTGCCACCAGCAGAGGCCGGGACAGGGCCTACGAGCAGTACTTC. Translating gives CATSRGRDRAYEQYF.

This clonotype has a count of ten or more. This sequence joins TRBV20-1 and TRBJ2-5; TRBD2 might be the D (6 bases). The germline gives CDR1 DFQATT, CDR2 SNEGSKA (reference sequence). CDR3 length equals 15 residues. Deletions cut 3 bases from V and 5 bases from J, with 19 bases between. The CDR3 protein is CSARNLAGSGETQYF. The CDR3 region has the DNA TGCAGTGCTAGGAATCTGGCGGGATCAGGCGAGACCCAGTACTTC.

Only a few counts were recorded for this clonotype. V is TRBV20-1 and J is TRBJ1-5; D is perhaps TRBD1 (5 bases). The germline gives CDR1 DFQATT, CDR2 SNEGSKA (reference sequence). V was shortened by 5 bases and J by 3 bases, with 11 bases between the two germline ends. The CDR3 runs to 13 residues. CDR3 nucleotides: TGCAGTGCTTGGGACGGATACAATCAGCCCCAGCATTTT. This encodes CSAWDGYNQPQHF.